Shown below are 25 T cell receptor beta chains from a single sample sequenced in a study of blood T cell repertoires in COVID-19. Clones were sequenced by immunoSEQ multiplex PCR, and TCRdb holds only the in-frame ones, with some missing. The sample records more than 400,000 clones, about nine tenths being singletons. The sequencing input was PBMCs or T cells enriched from blood (not recorded which). These receptors were obtained from a woman aged 18-35 years who had recovered from COVID-19.

This rearrangement joins TRBV11-2 to TRBJ1-4; D remains unclear. The CDR3 is 14 residues long. Germline V gene sequence: CDR1 SGHAT, CDR2 FQNNGV. V gave up 1 base and J gave up 7 bases, with 10 bases separating them. The CDR3 nucleotides read TGTGCCAGCAGCTTAGTGTCTGTCGGTGAAAAACTGTTTTTT. This translates into CASSLVSVGEKLFF.

The chain is built from TRBV2 and TRBJ2-2; the match to TRBD1 covers 9 bases. Per germline, CDR1 SNHLY and CDR2 FYNNEI. This CDR3 contains 14 residues. With 4 bases clipped from V and 6 bases from J, the junction kept 3 bases outside the gene matches. Here the CDR3 DNA reads TGTGCCAGCAGTGGGACAGGGGAATCCGGGGAGCTGTTTTTT. It specifies CASSGTGESGELFF.

The genes are TRBV7-8 and TRBJ1-2; D gene ambiguous. This CDR3 contains 17 residues. V was trimmed by 1 base and J by 4 bases, leaving 19 bases between them. CDR1 is SGHVS and CDR2 is FQNEAQ in the germline V gene. CDR3 sequence (DNA): TGTGCCAGCAGCTTAGGCCTTGACTCGCTTGAAGGCTATGGCTACACCTTC. Its translation: CASSLGLDSLEGYGYTF.

The V and J genes are TRBV19 and TRBJ1-1; TRBD1 agrees at 8 bases. The CDR3 runs 17 residues. Losses at the gene ends were 6 bases for V and 2 bases for J; bases not matched to a gene: 14. Germline V gene lookup returns CDR1 LNHDA and CDR2 SQIVND (reference sequence). CDR3: CASRVSGQGGFNTEAFF. The CDR3 DNA sequence: TGTGCCAGTAGGGTGAGCGGACAGGGAGGTTTTAACACTGAAGCTTTCTTT. Variable domain in full (rest from reference TRBV19 and TRBJ1-1): DGGITQSPKYLFRKEGQNVTLSCEQNLNHDAMYWYRQDPGQGLRLIYYSQIVNDFQKGDIAEGYSVSREKKESFPLTVTSAQKNPTAFYLCASRVSGQGGFNTEAFFGQGTRLTVV.

The chain joins TRBV7-8 to TRBJ2-2; D gene ambiguous. Germline loops: CDR1 SGHVS, CDR2 FQNEAQ. The CDR3 length is 13 residues. CDR3 in amino acids: CGTSKGATGELFF. DNA for the CDR3: TGTGGAACGTCCAAAGGAGCCACCGGGGAGCTGTTTTTT.

The chain couples TRBV10-3 to TRBJ2-1, with 9 bases matching TRBD1. V trimming: 6 bases; J trimming: 10 bases; junction bases outside the gene matches: 16. This CDR3 comprises 16 residues. In germline, CDR1 is ENHRY, CDR2 SYGVKD. The CDR3 here is CAISPPPGQGGGEQFF. Here the CDR3 DNA reads TGTGCCATCAGCCCCCCTCCGGGACAGGGAGGTGGAGAGCAGTTCTTC.

The chain couples TRBV30 to TRBJ2-1, with D possibly TRBD1 on 6 matching bases. The CDR3 consists of 14 residues. V was trimmed by 0 bases and J by 4 bases, leaving 10 bases between them. CDR1 and CDR2 from the germline V gene are GTSNPN and SVGIG (reference sequence). The CDR3 DNA reads as TGTGCCTGGAGTGTACGTCAGGGGTACAATGAGCAGTTCTTC. Protein product: CAWSVRQGYNEQFF.

The V call is TRBV14, the J call TRBJ2-3; TRBD2 matches 8 bases. Losses at the gene ends were 5 bases for V and 9 bases for J; bases not matched to a gene: 13. From germline, CDR1 is SGHDN and CDR2 FVKESK. The CDR3 covers 15 residues. CDR3 DNA sequence: TGTGCCAGCAGCGCAACGGGGGGGCCGGGTCAAACGCAGTATTTT. As protein: CASSATGGPGQTQYF. Full variable domain (outside the CDR3, taken from reference TRBV14 and TRBJ2-3): EAGVTQFPSHSVIEKGQTVTLRCDPISGHDNLYWYRRVMGKEIKFLLHFVKESKQDESGMPNNRFLAERTGGTYSTLKVQPAELEDSGVYFCASSATGGPGQTQYFGPGTRLTVL.

This chain uses TRBV10-2 with TRBJ2-3; 16 bases align to TRBD2. Germline V gives CDR1 WSHSY, CDR2 SAAADI. The V and J ends lost 3 bases and 2 bases, in that order; junction bases with no gene match: 5. CDR3 length equals 18 residues. CDR3 sequence reads: CASSEPGLAGGFTDTQYF. DNA for the CDR3: TGCGCCAGCAGTGAACCGGGACTAGCGGGGGGGTTCACAGATACGCAGTATTTT.

The rearrangement uses TRBV5-6 and TRBJ1-2; TRBD1 might be the D (6 bases). The CDR3 spans 13 residues. Germline V gene data show CDR1 as SGHDT and CDR2 as YYEEEE. The V and J ends lost 7 bases and 8 bases respectively, with 18 bases between them. CDR3 coding DNA: TGTGCCAGCCGGCCGGGACACCAGAGGGGCTACACCTTC. Translation: CASRPGHQRGYTF.

The chain has TRBV28 and TRBJ1-2, with a tentative D call TRBD1 (6 bases). CDR3 length: 12 residues. Germline CDR1 reads MDHEN; CDR2 reads SYDVKM. V lost 5 bases and J lost 8, with 12 bases in between. CDR3 sequence (DNA): TGTGCCAGCAGTCGACAGGCTCGGGGCTACACCTTC. Residues: CASSRQARGYTF.

The chain has TRBV27 and TRBJ2-5; the D gene is possibly TRBD2 (7 bases). V was pared by 8 bases and J by 4 bases, with 20 bases between. The CDR3 extends over 15 amino acids. Germline CDR1 MNHEY, CDR2 SMNVEV (reference sequence). The CDR3 bases are TGTGCCAGCGGGGGGGCCTGGGACGCGCGAGAGACCCAGTACTTC. As protein: CASGGAWDARETQYF.

The rearrangement links TRBV5-5 to TRBJ1-2, with TRBD1 matching 7 bases. This CDR3 is built from 17 residues. The V gene's germline CDR1 is SGHKS and CDR2 YYEKEE (reference sequence). The ends lost 0 bases at V and 5 bases at J; junction bases unmatched: 13. The CDR3, as DNA: TGTGCCAGCAGCTTGGGTACAGGGGCGGATTGGGGGTATGGCTACACCTTC. It encodes CASSLGTGADWGYGYTF.

V is TRBV6-4 and J is TRBJ2-3; TRBD2 is a possible D gene (6 bases). V lost 3 bases, J lost 4 bases, and 11 bases lay in between. The germline CDR1 and CDR2 sequences are MRHNA and SNTAGT. This CDR3 is built from 14 residues. In DNA, the CDR3 is TGTGCCAGCAGTGAAGGAGGCGGGGCAGATACGCAGTATTTT. This translates into CASSEGGGADTQYF.

V is TRBV19 and J is TRBJ1-5; a weak D match, TRBD1 (5 bases). The CDR3 is 15 amino acids. From germline, CDR1 is LNHDA and CDR2 SQIVND (reference sequence). Trimming pared 3 bases from V and 3 bases from J, leaving 12 bases between. The CDR3 nucleotides read TGTGCCAGTAGTATCGGGGGAAGTGACAATCAGCCCCAGCATTTT. Residues: CASSIGGSDNQPQHF.

The chain links TRBV3-1 (or the pseudogene TRBV3-2) to TRBJ2-4; TRBD2 might be the D (6 bases). The CDR3 spans 14 residues. V lost 8 bases and J 8 bases, leaving 19 bases between the germline ends. The germline CDR1 and CDR2 sequences are LGHDT and YNNKEL (reference sequence). The CDR3 nucleotides read TGTGCCAGCTCCAAACACGGGGGAATTGACATTCAGTACTTC. This gives the protein CASSKHGGIDIQYF.

This chain joins TRBV14 and TRBJ2-1; D perhaps matches TRBD2 (5 bases). The CDR3 totals 15 residues. CDR1 is SGHDN and CDR2 is FVKESK in the germline V gene. Trimming pared 4 bases from V and 4 bases from J, leaving 14 bases between. Written as DNA, the CDR3 is TGTGCCAGCAGCCGAGGGCAGATTCTTTACAATGAGCAGTTCTTC. Amino acid sequence: CASSRGQILYNEQFF. Supplemented by reference TRBV14 and TRBJ2-1, the full variable domain reads EAGVTQFPSHSVIEKGQTVTLRCDPISGHDNLYWYRRVMGKEIKFLLHFVKESKQDESGMPNNRFLAERTGGTYSTLKVQPAELEDSGVYFCASSRGQILYNEQFFGPGTRLTVL.

The chain recombines TRBV19 with TRBJ1-1; a possible D gene is TRBD1 (6 bases). The CDR3 runs 18 residues. Trimming removed 4 bases at V and 0 bases at J, with 21 bases between. Germline CDR1 and CDR2: LNHDA and SQIVND (reference sequence). CDR3 sequence reads: CASSTQGQTGDLNTEAFF. The CDR3 DNA is TGTGCCAGTAGTACCCAAGGACAGACCGGTGATTTGAACACTGAAGCTTTCTTT.

V is TRBV5-6 and J is TRBJ1-1; 7 bases are shared with TRBD1. J gave up 4 bases and V 3 bases, and 6 bases lay outside the gene matches. The CDR3 runs 14 residues. Germline CDR1 is SGHDT and CDR2 is YYEEEE. CDR3 DNA: TGTGCCAGCAGCTCCAGGGGGTCGGGCACTGAAGCTTTCTTT. It codes for CASSSRGSGTEAFF.

This clone was detected a few times. The chain links TRBV4-1 to TRBJ1-2, with TRBD1 matching over 8 bases. The germline V gene has CDR1 MGHRA and CDR2 YSYEKL. With 1 base clipped from V and 5 bases from J, the junction kept 9 bases outside the gene matches. This CDR3 has 16 residues. CDR3 region: CASSQVGQEGLYGYTF. The CDR3 DNA is TGCGCCAGCAGCCAAGTGGGACAGGAGGGCCTTTATGGCTACACCTTC.

This rearrangement joins TRBV27 to TRBJ1-1, with 8 bases lining up with TRBD1. The trim removed 5 bases at V and 1 base at J, leaving 9 bases unmatched. The V gene's germline CDR1 is MNHEY and CDR2 SMNVEV (reference sequence). The CDR3 is made up of 16 amino acids. For the CDR3, the DNA is TGTGCCAGCAGTCCCCACCCCGGGACAGGGAACACTGAAGCTTTCTTT. This gives the protein CASSPHPGTGNTEAFF.

This CDR3 is CASSERLGPTGNYGYTF. The CDR3 DNA sequence: TGTGCCAGCAGTGAACGGTTAGGGCCGACAGGGAACTATGGCTACACCTTC. V usage is TRBV2 and J usage is TRBJ1-2; 7 bases line up with TRBD1. Trimming removed 2 bases from V and 2 bases from J; junction bases left unmatched: 11. There are 17 residues in the CDR3. Germline V gene data show CDR1 as SNHLY and CDR2 as FYNNEI.

This clone was found a few times. This rearrangement joins TRBV5-1 to TRBJ1-3; 7 nucleotides line up with TRBD1. The length of the CDR3 is 14 residues. Germline trimming cut 4 bases from V and 2 bases from J; bases unmatched to any gene: 3. Looked up from germline, CDR1 is SGHRS and CDR2 is YFSETQ. The CDR3 region has the DNA TGCGCCAGCAGCCGCGGACAGGCTGGAAACACCATATATTTT. This codes for CASSRGQAGNTIYF.

The chain couples TRBV19 to TRBJ2-3, with D possibly matching TRBD2 (6 bases). Trimming cost V 3 bases and J 2 bases, with 12 bases left between them. The CDR3 runs 15 residues. Germline V gene sequence: CDR1 LNHDA, CDR2 SQIVND (reference sequence). Here the CDR3 reads CASSIGTYVTDTQYF. CDR3 nucleotide sequence: TGTGCCAGTAGTATCGGGACTTATGTCACAGATACGCAGTATTTT.

V is TRBV24-1 and J is TRBJ1-1; no reliable D call. Germline V gives CDR1 KGHDR, CDR2 SFDVKD. V dropped 8 bases and J dropped 2 bases, with 11 bases sitting between them. This CDR3 has 13 amino acids. The CDR3 is CATTSGFNTEAFF. The CDR3 nucleotides read TGTGCCACCACTTCGGGGTTTAACACTGAAGCTTTCTTT.